This T cell receptor (beta chain) was recorded in a study of blood T cells in healthy people across ages. The study's findings and limits: PBMCs that were unsorted prevented a conclusive naive versus antigen-experienced comparison. CMV status of donors was not determined, possibly confounding expanded clonotype changes. Per-million-T-cell TCR beta diversity fell roughly linearly with age.

Trimming shortened V by 5 bases and J by 0 bases, and 23 bases separated the two germline ends. The CDR3 length is 19 residues. Through a sample-barcoded 5' primer and a J-beta primer mix, a second PCR was run for roughly 7 to 12 cycles. Template switching added a 12-random-nucleotide identifier to every cDNA molecule. TCRdb analysed the 5' RACE reads with MiXCR anew, one entry per CDR3 protein. Among about 1,500,000 distinct CDR3 sequences listed, 28% were seen once. In the case of this clonotype: The target antigen is unknown.

Sequencing was performed on blood. The receptor's source is a woman aged 25 to 39 in good health. The rearrangement links TRBV12-3 or TRBV12-4 to TRBJ1-5; D possibly corresponds to TRBD1 (5 bases). The CDR3 sequence is CASSNTAGDPLYSNQPQHF. The CDR3 DNA reads TGTGCCAGCAGTAACACAGCGGGGGACCCCCTGTATAGCAATCAGCCCCAGCATTTT.